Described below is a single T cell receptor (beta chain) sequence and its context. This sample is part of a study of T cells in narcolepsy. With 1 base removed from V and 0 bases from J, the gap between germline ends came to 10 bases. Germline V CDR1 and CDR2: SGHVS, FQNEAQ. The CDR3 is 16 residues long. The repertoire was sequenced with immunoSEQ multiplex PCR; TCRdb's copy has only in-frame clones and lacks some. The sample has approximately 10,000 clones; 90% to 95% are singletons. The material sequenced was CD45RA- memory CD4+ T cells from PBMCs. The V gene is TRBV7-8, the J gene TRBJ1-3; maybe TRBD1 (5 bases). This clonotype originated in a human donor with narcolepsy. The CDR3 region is CASSLGGQSSGNTIYF. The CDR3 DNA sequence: TGTGCCAGCAGCTTAGGGGGCCAGAGCTCTGGAAACACCATATATTTT.